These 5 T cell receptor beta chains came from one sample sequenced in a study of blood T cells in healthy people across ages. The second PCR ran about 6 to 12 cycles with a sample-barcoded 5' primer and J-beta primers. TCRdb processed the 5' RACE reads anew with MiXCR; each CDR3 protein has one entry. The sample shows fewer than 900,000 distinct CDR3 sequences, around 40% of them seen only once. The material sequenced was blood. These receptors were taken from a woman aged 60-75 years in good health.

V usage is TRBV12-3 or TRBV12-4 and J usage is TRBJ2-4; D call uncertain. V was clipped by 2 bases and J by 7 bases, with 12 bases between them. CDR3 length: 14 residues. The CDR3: CASSLSTGLNIQYF. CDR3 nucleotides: TGTGCCAGCAGTTTAAGTACGGGCTTGAACATTCAGTACTTC.

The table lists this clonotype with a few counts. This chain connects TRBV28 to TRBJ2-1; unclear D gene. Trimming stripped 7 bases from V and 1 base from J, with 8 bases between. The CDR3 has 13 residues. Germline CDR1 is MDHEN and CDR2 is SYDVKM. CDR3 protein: CASTYSSYNEQFF. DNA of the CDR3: TGTGCCAGCACCTACAGTTCCTACAATGAGCAGTTCTTC.

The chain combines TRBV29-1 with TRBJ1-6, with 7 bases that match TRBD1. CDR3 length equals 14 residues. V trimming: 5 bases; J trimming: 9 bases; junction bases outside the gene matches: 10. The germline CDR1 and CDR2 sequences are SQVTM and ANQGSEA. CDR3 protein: CSVTSTGSGSPLHF. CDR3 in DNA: TGCAGCGTTACCTCGACAGGGTCGGGTTCACCCCTCCACTTT.

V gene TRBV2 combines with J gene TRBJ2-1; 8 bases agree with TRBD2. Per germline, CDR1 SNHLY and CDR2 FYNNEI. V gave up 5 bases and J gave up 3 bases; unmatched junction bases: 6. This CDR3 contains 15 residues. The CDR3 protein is CASSNVAGNYNEQFF. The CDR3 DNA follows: TGTGCCAGCAGTAACGTAGCGGGAAACTACAATGAGCAGTTCTTC.

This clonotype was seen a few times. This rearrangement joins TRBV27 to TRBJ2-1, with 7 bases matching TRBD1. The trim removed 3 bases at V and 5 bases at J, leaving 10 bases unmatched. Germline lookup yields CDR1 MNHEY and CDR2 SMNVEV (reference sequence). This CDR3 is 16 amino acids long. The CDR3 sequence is CASSFFNPGQNNEQFF. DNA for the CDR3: TGTGCCAGCAGTTTCTTTAACCCGGGACAGAACAATGAGCAGTTCTTC.